This passage covers 5 T cell receptor beta chains from one sample sequenced in a study of breast tumors, draining lymph nodes, adjacent tissues. In TCRdb, the multiplex PCR reads were re-called with MiXCR into one record per CDR3 protein. The sample includes around 230,000 distinct CDR3 sequences, 32% seen only once; the top ten take 1.2% to 1.5%. Breast cancer patients provided tissue from their axillary draining lymph nodes. The specimen sequenced was axillary lymph node tissue. Receptor source: a female donor with breast cancer. Some clones in this sample may be carry-over from other donors' samples.

Turning to this clonotype: The conserved closing phenylalanine or tryptophan is absent in this CDR3, likely reflecting a read error. The chain couples TRBV9 to TRBJ2-7, with D perhaps TRBD2 (5 bases). This CDR3 spans 13 amino acids. Germline values: CDR1 SGDLS, CDR2 YYNGEE. CDR3 loop: CASSVGGSYEQYS. CDR3 nucleotide sequence: TGTGCCAGCAGCGTAGGAGGGTCCTACGAACAGTACTCC.

This clonotype was seen only a few times. Since a much larger clone is just one base distant, this may be a read error. The CDR3 coding sequence is TGCGCCAGCAGCCAAGAGTGGGGTTTAGGGACCCAGTACTTC. Translating it yields CASSQEWGLGTQYF. The chain employs TRBV4-3 and TRBJ2-5; unclear D gene. CDR3 length: 14 residues. V gave up 0 bases and J gave up 7 bases, with 12 bases separating them. The germline CDR1 and CDR2 sequences are LGHNA and YSLEER.

The chain employs TRBV2 and TRBJ2-7, with TRBD2 identical over 10 bases. The CDR3 extends over 11 amino acids. Germline CDR1 reads SNHLY; CDR2 reads FYNNEI. CDR3 sequence reads: CARTSGTEQYF. The CDR3 nucleotides are TGTGCTAGAACTAGCGGGACCGAGCAGTACTTC.

This clonotype occurred many times. The chain joins TRBV20-1 to TRBJ1-2; D perhaps matches TRBD1 (5 bases). The germline V gene encodes CDR1 DFQATT and CDR2 SNEGSKA (reference sequence). The CDR3 contains 13 residues. V shed 6 bases and J shed 7 bases, with 18 bases lying between them. CDR3 coding DNA: TGCAGTGCAAGACCGGGGGGAGAAGGTGGCTACACCTTC. Its translation is CSARPGGEGGYTF.

The chain carries TRBV6-2 or TRBV6-3 and TRBJ1-5; D unclear. The germline V gene encodes CDR1 MNHEY and CDR2 SVGEGT. The CDR3 sequence is 12 residues long. Between the trimmed V and J ends, which lost 1 base and 5 bases, there was a span of 3 bases. The CDR3 DNA is TGTGCCAGCAGTTACTACGATCAGCCCCAGCATTTT. Translating it yields CASSYYDQPQHF.